These 6 T cell receptor beta chains were all obtained from the same sample, sequenced in a study of blood T cell repertoires in COVID-19. Assay: immunoSEQ multiplex PCR; the TCRdb copy retains only in-frame clones and omits some. The table lists around 140,000 clones, over 65% of them singletons. Sequenced material: peripheral blood. Source of these receptors: a woman aged 80 or over with active or convalescent COVID-19.

V and J are TRBV25-1 and TRBJ1-1; D may be TRBD1 (5 bases). CDR1 is MGHDK, CDR2 SYGVNS, per germline. This CDR3 is 14 amino acids long. V dropped 4 bases and J dropped 6 bases, with 15 bases sitting between them. The CDR3 DNA follows: TGTGCCAGCAGTGTTACAGGTCATCTCTCTGAAGCTTTCTTT. Amino acids: CASSVTGHLSEAFF.

The V and J genes are TRBV19 and TRBJ2-3, with TRBD1 as a possible D gene (6 bases). Trimming took 4 bases from V and 2 from J, leaving 10 bases between them. The CDR3 covers 14 residues. Germline V gives CDR1 LNHDA, CDR2 SQIVND (reference sequence). The CDR3 loop reads CASSTGHHTDTQYF. CDR3 DNA: TGTGCCAGTAGTACGGGACACCACACAGATACGCAGTATTTT.

The chain employs TRBV7-2 and TRBJ1-1; D may be TRBD1 (5 bases). V was pared by 5 bases and J by 1 base, with 11 bases between. The CDR3 is 14 residues long. The germline V gene has CDR1 SGHTA and CDR2 FQGNSA. The CDR3 region has the DNA TGTGCCAGCAGCCTAGGCGGGGGGAACACTGAAGCTTTCTTT. Protein product: CASSLGGGNTEAFF.

This clone has a handful of counts. The rearrangement links TRBV2 to TRBJ2-1; 8 bases are a match to TRBD1. Germline CDR1 SNHLY, CDR2 FYNNEI. V lost 3 bases, J lost 3 bases, and 4 bases stayed unmatched. This CDR3 contains 15 residues. The CDR3 sequence: CASSDLGQGYNEQFF. The CDR3 DNA reads as TGTGCCAGCAGTGATTTAGGACAGGGCTACAATGAGCAGTTCTTC.

This clone was detected only once. V and J are TRBV28 and TRBJ2-7; 7 nucleotides match TRBD1. The V gene end was trimmed by 4 bases and the J gene end by 6 bases; junction bases not matched to a gene: 12. The CDR3 has 15 residues. CDR1 MDHEN and CDR2 SYDVKM come from the germline V gene. CDR3: CASSSSGTALGEQYF. CDR3 bases: TGTGCCAGCAGTTCATCCGGGACAGCGTTGGGCGAGCAGTACTTC.

The V call is TRBV19, the J call TRBJ1-1, with D maybe TRBD1 (5 bases). Per germline, CDR1 LNHDA and CDR2 SQIVND (reference sequence). The CDR3 loop spans 13 amino acids. With 1 base removed from V and 6 bases from J, the gap between germline ends came to 9 bases. The CDR3 DNA sequence: TGTGCCAGTAGTATAGGGGTGGGGCCTGAAGCTTTCTTT. It codes for CASSIGVGPEAFF.